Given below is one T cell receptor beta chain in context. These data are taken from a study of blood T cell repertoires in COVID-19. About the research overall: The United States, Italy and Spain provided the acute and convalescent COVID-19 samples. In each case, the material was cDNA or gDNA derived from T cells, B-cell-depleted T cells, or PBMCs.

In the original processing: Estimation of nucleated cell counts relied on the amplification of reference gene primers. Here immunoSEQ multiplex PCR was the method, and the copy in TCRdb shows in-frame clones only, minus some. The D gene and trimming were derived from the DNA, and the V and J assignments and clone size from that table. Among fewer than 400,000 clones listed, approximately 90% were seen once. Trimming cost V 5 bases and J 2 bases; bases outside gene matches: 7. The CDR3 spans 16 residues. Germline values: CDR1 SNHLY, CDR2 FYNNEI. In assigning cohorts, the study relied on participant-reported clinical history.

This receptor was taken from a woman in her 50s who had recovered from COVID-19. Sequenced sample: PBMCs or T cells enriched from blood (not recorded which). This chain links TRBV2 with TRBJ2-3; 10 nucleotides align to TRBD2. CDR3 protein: CASSPFSGGSTDTQYF. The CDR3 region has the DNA TGTGCCAGCAGTCCGTTTAGCGGGGGGTCCACAGATACGCAGTATTTT.